These 20 T cell receptor beta chains share one sample of origin, sequenced in a study of vaccination and CD4 T cells after COVID-19. Scientists ran DNA taken from cultured CD4+ T cells through the Oncomine TCR Beta short-read assay for sequencing. TCRdb re-called the PCR reads through MiXCR, storing one row per CDR3 protein. The sample holds tens of thousands of distinct CDR3 sequences, less than 40% seen once. What these receptors recognize is not known. Regarding time point: late sampling 161 to 241 days after vaccination in a few convalescent patients. The sample's treatment: 10-day PBMC culture with coronavirus spike peptide pools or control peptides (ViraFEST assay). The sample in question was CD4+ T cells from blood, cultured in vitro, obtained about 7 months after SARS-CoV-2 vaccination. The receptors originated from a human donor who had recovered from COVID-19.

This clonotype was seen a single time. The rearrangement joins TRBV19 to TRBJ2-3; D possibly corresponds to TRBD1 (6 bases). Trimming left V 3 bases short and J 2 bases short, with 27 bases between. The CDR3 runs to 20 residues. The germline V gene encodes CDR1 LNHDA and CDR2 SQIVND (reference sequence). The CDR3 nucleotides read TGTGCCAGTAGTATCAGGGCTTCGGGTTGGGACACTCTCCCCACAGATACGCAGTATTTT. This encodes CASSIRASGWDTLPTDTQYF.

The chain has TRBV2 and TRBJ2-5; TRBD1 matches at 7 bases. J lost 1 base, V lost 6 bases, and 11 bases had no gene match. Germline V lookup: CDR1 SNHLY, CDR2 FYNNEI. This CDR3 is 16 amino acids long. CDR3 coding DNA: TGTGCCAGCAGAGATAGGAGTGGGACAGCCCAAGAGACCCAGTACTTC. It specifies CASRDRSGTAQETQYF.

This CDR3 is CASSPGTGTQTLNTGELFF. The DNA of the CDR3 is TGTGCCAGCAGTCCCGGTACCGGGACTCAAACACTGAACACCGGGGAGCTGTTTTTT. V usage is TRBV7-9 and J usage is TRBJ2-2; the D gene is possibly TRBD2 (6 bases). Germline V gives CDR1 SEHNR, CDR2 FQNEAQ (reference sequence). The CDR3 extends over 19 amino acids. Trimming removed 6 bases at V and 1 base at J, with 24 bases between.

The chain is built from TRBV2 and TRBJ1-5; D is perhaps TRBD1 (5 bases). CDR1 and CDR2 from the germline V gene are SNHLY and FYNNEI. V was shortened by 7 bases and J by 4 bases, with 17 bases between the two germline ends. The CDR3 has 15 amino acids. In DNA, the CDR3 is TGTGCCAGCACCCAGAGGCGGGGCCGGAATCAGCCCCAGCATTTT. The encoded protein is CASTQRRGRNQPQHF.

The rearrangement joins TRBV20-1 to TRBJ2-1, with 8 bases aligning to TRBD2. V trimming: 1 base; J trimming: 4 bases; junction bases outside the gene matches: 9. Germline V gene sequence: CDR1 DFQATT, CDR2 SNEGSKA (reference sequence). This CDR3 is 16 amino acids long. CDR3 bases: TGCAGTGCTAGAGCTTCCAGCGGGAGCCGTTACAATGAGCAGTTCTTC. Protein: CSARASSGSRYNEQFF.

This clonotype was recorded only once. The V and J genes are TRBV12-3 or TRBV12-4 and TRBJ1-6; unclear D gene. There are 14 residues in the CDR3. V was cut by 1 base and J by 5 bases, with 6 bases left in between. In nucleotides, the CDR3 is TGTGCCAGCAGTTTAGGACGTAATAATTCACCCCTCCACTTT. Its protein product is CASSLGRNNSPLHF.

The genes are TRBV20-1 and TRBJ2-5, with D tentatively TRBD2 (5 bases). The germline gives CDR1 DFQATT, CDR2 SNEGSKA (reference sequence). This CDR3 region has 13 residues. The germline V and J ends were trimmed by 1 base and 2 bases, with 8 bases remaining between them. The CDR3 sequence is CSARVTGQETQYF. The CDR3 DNA sequence: TGCAGTGCTAGAGTTACGGGACAAGAGACCCAGTACTTC.

The rearrangement joins TRBV7-9 to TRBJ1-2; D is unresolved. Germline values: CDR1 SEHNR, CDR2 FQNEAQ (reference sequence). The CDR3 covers 13 residues. Trimming took 5 bases from V and 4 from J, leaving 11 bases between them. CDR3 region: CASSRFEVYGYTF. The CDR3 bases are TGTGCCAGCAGCCGCTTTGAAGTCTATGGCTACACCTTC. Filled out from reference TRBV7-9 and TRBJ1-2, the complete variable domain reads DTGVSQNPRHKITKRGQNVTFRCDPISEHNRLYWYRQTLGQGPEFLTYFQNEAQLEKSRLLSDRFSAERPKGSFSTLEIQRTEQGDSAMYLCASSRFEVYGYTFGSGTRLTVV.

The chain links TRBV7-9 to TRBJ1-2; 9 bases fit TRBD1. Trimming at V came to 6 bases and at J to 4 bases, leaving 12 bases not matched to a gene. Germline V gene data show CDR1 as SEHNR and CDR2 as FQNEAQ (reference sequence). The CDR3 has 16 residues. The CDR3 loop is CASSIHSGQGSYGYTF. CDR3 sequence (DNA): TGTGCCAGCAGTATCCATTCGGGACAGGGATCCTATGGCTACACCTTC. The entire variable domain, with the rest obtained from reference TRBV7-9 and TRBJ1-2, is as follows: DTGVSQNPRHKITKRGQNVTFRCDPISEHNRLYWYRQTLGQGPEFLTYFQNEAQLEKSRLLSDRFSAERPKGSFSTLEIQRTEQGDSAMYLCASSIHSGQGSYGYTFGSGTRLTVV.

This clonotype showed up just a few times. This chain links TRBV7-3 with TRBJ2-5, with 12 bases fitting TRBD2. The CDR3 consists of 16 residues. Germline trimming cut 5 bases from V and 4 bases from J; bases unmatched to any gene: 8. Germline-derived CDR1 and CDR2 are SGHTA and FQGTGA. CDR3 in DNA: TGTGCCAGCAGCCACGGGACTAGCGGGTTCGGAGAGACCCAGTACTTC. It is translated as CASSHGTSGFGETQYF.

The V gene is TRBV10-3, the J gene TRBJ2-1; weak D call: TRBD2 (5 bases). Germline-derived CDR1 and CDR2 are ENHRY and SYGVKD. Trimming removed 0 bases at V and 5 bases at J, with 11 bases between. The CDR3 spans 15 residues. This CDR3 is CAISESTTANNEQFF. For the CDR3, the DNA is TGTGCCATCAGTGAGTCGACTACAGCCAACAATGAGCAGTTCTTC.

V and J are TRBV12-3 or TRBV12-4 and TRBJ1-2, with D unresolved. This CDR3 is built from 14 residues. V shed 5 bases and J shed 3 bases, with 13 bases lying between them. The CDR3 spells CASSTRRLDYGYTF. CDR3 in DNA: TGTGCCAGCAGTACCCGGCGATTGGACTATGGCTACACCTTC.

The chain combines TRBV7-9 with TRBJ1-1, with D unclear. The germline gives CDR1 SEHNR, CDR2 FQNEAQ (reference sequence). CDR3 length: 13 residues. Trimming left V 4 bases short and J 0 bases short, with 6 bases between. The CDR3 sequence is CASSSGVNTEAFF. In DNA form, the CDR3 reads TGTGCCAGCAGCTCCGGGGTGAACACTGAAGCTTTCTTT.

This clonotype appeared a single time. The chain uses TRBV19 and TRBJ2-7, with D uncertain. The CDR3 consists of 11 residues. V dropped 5 bases and J dropped 4 bases, with 6 bases sitting between them. Germline V gives CDR1 LNHDA, CDR2 SQIVND (reference sequence). The CDR3: CASSSKYEQYF. In DNA form, the CDR3 reads TGTGCCAGTAGTTCGAAATACGAGCAGTACTTC.

The CDR3 region has the DNA TGTGCCAGCAAGCCCACCTTAGGGGGAGAGACCCAGTACTTC. Its protein product is CASKPTLGGETQYF. V usage is TRBV2 and J usage is TRBJ2-5; TRBD1 is a possible D gene (6 bases). Germline V gives CDR1 SNHLY, CDR2 FYNNEI. The CDR3 is 14 amino acids. The germline V and J ends were trimmed by 7 bases and 4 bases, with 16 bases remaining between them.

The chain carries TRBV20-1 and TRBJ2-7; D is possibly TRBD1 or TRBD2 (7 bases each). V was shortened by 1 base and J by 2 bases, with 24 bases between the two germline ends. This CDR3 region has 18 residues. The germline V gene has CDR1 DFQATT and CDR2 SNEGSKA (reference sequence). Written as DNA, the CDR3 is TGCAGTGCTAGAGCCCTGCGGGAGAGTAGCAGGGGGGCCTACGAGCAGTACTTC. This gives the protein CSARALRESSRGAYEQYF.

Comments on this clonotype: This may be a read error: a much more frequent sequence differs by one nucleotide. This chain joins TRBV10-3 and TRBJ2-5; 10 bases align to TRBD2. CDR3 length: 17 amino acids. Germline-derived CDR1 and CDR2 are ENHRY and SYGVKD. J lost 2 bases, V lost 5 bases, and 11 bases had no gene match. Here the CDR3 reads CAISLSSGRGRQETQYF. In DNA, the CDR3 is TGTGCCATCAGTTTGTCTAGCGGGAGAGGCCGGCAAGAGACCCAGTACTTC.

In its sample, this clonotype was seen a few times. The genes are TRBV12-3 or TRBV12-4 and TRBJ1-2; D unresolved. V was pared by 3 bases and J by 5 bases, with 7 bases between. The CDR3 runs 12 residues. CDR3 amino acids: CASSFDMYGYTF. The CDR3 DNA is TGTGCCAGCAGTTTCGACATGTATGGCTACACCTTC.

This clonotype was observed once. V usage is TRBV18 and J usage is TRBJ1-1, with D maybe TRBD1 (6 bases). The germline V and J ends were trimmed by 3 bases and 0 bases, with 8 bases remaining between them. The CDR3 spans 14 residues. The germline gives CDR1 KGHSH, CDR2 LQKENI. In nucleotides, the CDR3 is TGTGCCAGCTCACCGCAGGGGCTGAACACTGAAGCTTTCTTT. This sequence encodes CASSPQGLNTEAFF.

The rearrangement uses TRBV7-6 and TRBJ2-5; D not certain. The germline V gene has CDR1 SGHVS and CDR2 FNYEAQ. The CDR3 spans 13 residues. V shed 0 bases and J shed 4 bases, with 6 bases lying between them. The CDR3 nucleotides are TGTGCCAGCAGCTTAGCCACTACAGAGACCCAGTACTTC. Translated: CASSLATTETQYF. Together with reference TRBV7-6 and TRBJ2-5, the CDR3 gives the full variable domain: GAGVSQSPRYKVTKRGQDVALRCDPISGHVSLYWYRQALGQGPEFLTYFNYEAQQDKSGLPNDRFSAERPEGSISTLTIQRTEQRDSAMYRCASSLATTETQYFGPGTRLLVL.